These 20 T cell receptor beta chains were all obtained from the same sample, sequenced in a study of cytomegalovirus exposure and HLA in healthy donors. Vbeta (60) and Jbeta (13) primers were used in the PCR. Here immunoSEQ multiplex PCR was the method, and the copy in TCRdb shows in-frame clones only, minus some. Here the sample spans more than 150,000 clones, 75% to 85% being singletons. The specimen was PBMCs. The receptors originated from a girl aged 10-17 years in good health and CMV-seropositive.

V and J are TRBV4-3 and TRBJ1-1, with 8 bases lining up with TRBD1. Germline CDR1 reads LGHNA; CDR2 reads YSLEER. The CDR3 has 16 residues. V shed 0 bases and J 7 bases; nucleotides not matched to a gene: 10. The CDR3 DNA sequence: TGCGCCAGCAGCCAAGAAAGGGCCGGGACAGGAAATGAAGCTTTCTTT. This encodes CASSQERAGTGNEAFF.

This chain uses TRBV7-8 with TRBJ1-3; D may be TRBD1 (6 bases). The CDR3 sequence is 16 residues long. V lost 7 bases, J lost 2 bases, and 18 bases lay in between. Germline V gene lookup returns CDR1 SGHVS and CDR2 FQNEAQ. The CDR3 sequence: CASTITGLNTGNTIYF. The CDR3 DNA is TGTGCCAGCACGATTACAGGGTTGAACACTGGAAACACCATATATTTT. The entire variable domain, with the rest obtained from reference TRBV7-8 and TRBJ1-3, is as follows: GAGVSQSPRYKVAKRGQDVALRCDPISGHVSLFWYQQALGQGPEFLTYFQNEAQLDKSGLPSDRFFAERPEGSVSTLKIQRTQQEDSAVYLCASTITGLNTGNTIYFGEGSWLTVV.

This chain connects TRBV12-5 to TRBJ2-1; D unresolved. The CDR3 is 12 amino acids. V was pared by 6 bases and J by 6 bases, with 9 bases between. Germline V lookup: CDR1 LGHNT, CDR2 FRNRAP. The CDR3 here is CASGPASNEQFF. The CDR3 DNA sequence: TGTGCTAGTGGGCCCGCTAGCAATGAGCAGTTCTTC.

This chain uses TRBV5-1 with TRBJ1-2, with TRBD1 identical over 7 bases. The CDR3 totals 13 residues. V lost 2 bases and J lost 2; bases outside the gene matches: 0. CDR1 and CDR2 (germline): SGHRS, YFSETQ. The DNA for the CDR3 is TGCGCCAGCAGCTTACAGGGGAACTATGGCTACACCTTC. This translates into CASSLQGNYGYTF.

The chain uses TRBV6-5 and TRBJ2-5, with D perhaps TRBD2 (7 bases). CDR3 size: 14 residues. V dropped 9 bases and J dropped 4 bases, with 18 bases sitting between them. CDR1 is MNHEY and CDR2 is SVGAGI in the germline V gene. The CDR3 reads CASSIQGGGETQYF. CDR3 coding DNA: TGTGCCAGTTCGATACAGGGAGGGGGAGAGACCCAGTACTTC.

V and J are TRBV7-9 and TRBJ2-5; TRBD2 matches at 8 bases. Germline lookup yields CDR1 SEHNR and CDR2 FQNEAQ (reference sequence). Trimming cost V 5 bases and J 5 bases; bases outside gene matches: 7. The CDR3 extends over 14 amino acids. The CDR3 bases are TGTGCCAGCAGCCATGGGACTAGTGGGGAGACCCAGTACTTC. Translation: CASSHGTSGETQYF.

This chain joins TRBV2 and TRBJ1-2; D possibly corresponds to TRBD1 (5 bases). With 5 bases removed from V and 2 bases from J, the gap between germline ends came to 9 bases. The CDR3 sequence is 13 residues long. Germline V CDR1 and CDR2: SNHLY, FYNNEI. The CDR3, as DNA: TGTGCCAGCAGTCTCGACAGAAACTATGGCTACACCTTC. Protein sequence: CASSLDRNYGYTF.

CDR3 region: CASSMLPGGLAPLHF. CDR3 in DNA: TGTGCCAGTAGTATGTTACCAGGGGGTTTGGCCCCCCTCCACTTT. This sequence joins TRBV19 and TRBJ1-6; 7 nucleotides agree with TRBD1. This CDR3 comprises 15 residues. J was trimmed by 13 bases and V by 3 bases; bases with no gene match: 12. CDR1 and CDR2 (germline): LNHDA, SQIVND (reference sequence).

J is TRBJ2-7 and V is TRBV4-3; weak D call: TRBD1 (5 bases). Germline V CDR1 and CDR2: LGHNA, YSLEER. Trimming pared 0 bases from V and 6 bases from J, leaving 9 bases between. The CDR3 loop spans 13 amino acids. This CDR3 reads CASSQEPGSEQYF. The CDR3 coding sequence is TGCGCCAGCAGCCAAGAACCAGGGTCCGAGCAGTACTTC.

The J gene is TRBJ2-1, the V gene TRBV4-3; 11 bases agree with TRBD2. Trimming cost V 2 bases and J 4 bases; bases outside gene matches: 1. Germline CDR1 LGHNA, CDR2 YSLEER. The CDR3 runs 15 residues. The CDR3 DNA reads TGCGCCAGCAGCCAATCTAGCGGGGGGTACAATGAGCAGTTCTTC. It is translated as CASSQSSGGYNEQFF.

The rearrangement links TRBV9 to TRBJ2-2; D ambiguous. Germline values: CDR1 SGDLS, CDR2 YYNGEE. The CDR3 has 14 residues. V shed 1 base and J shed 2 bases, with 6 bases lying between them. This CDR3 reads CASSVKTNTGELFF. CDR3 bases: TGTGCCAGCAGCGTAAAAACAAACACCGGGGAGCTGTTTTTT. Looking up the rest from reference TRBV9 and TRBJ2-2 gives the full variable domain: DSGVTQTPKHLITATGQRVTLRCSPRSGDLSVYWYQQSLDQGLQFLIQYYNGEERAKGNILERFSAQQFPDLHSELNLSSLELGDSALYFCASSVKTNTGELFFGEGSRLTVL.

This clone was seen only once. Here the CDR3 reads CASSVSTVFSGNTIYF. DNA for the CDR3: TGTGCCAGCAGCGTCTCGACAGTTTTCTCTGGAAACACCATATATTTT. The V gene is TRBV9, the J gene TRBJ1-3; a possible D gene is TRBD1 (5 bases). The CDR3 is made up of 16 amino acids. Germline assignment: CDR1 SGDLS and CDR2 YYNGEE. Trimming took off 2 bases at V and 0 bases at J, with 12 bases between the two ends.

V gene TRBV9 combines with J gene TRBJ2-7; TRBD1 aligns across 7 bases. The germline V gene has CDR1 SGDLS and CDR2 YYNGEE. V trimming: 4 bases; J trimming: 0 bases; junction bases outside the gene matches: 10. The CDR3 is 16 amino acids. CDR3 sequence (DNA): TGTGCCAGCAGCCTCAGGGACAGCCAGAGCTCCTACGAGCAGTACTTC. It yields the protein CASSLRDSQSSYEQYF.

CDR3 sequence reads: CATSRAGTGVLYEQYF. The CDR3 nucleotides are TGTGCCACCAGCAGAGCCGGGACAGGGGTCCTGTACGAGCAGTACTTC. V usage is TRBV15 and J usage is TRBJ2-7, with 10 positions matching TRBD1. Germline CDR1 reads LNHNV; CDR2 reads YYDKDF (reference sequence). V was clipped by 1 base and J by 4 bases; unmatched bases: 7. CDR3 length: 16 amino acids.

In this sample, this clone turned up a few times. V usage is TRBV21-1 and J usage is TRBJ1-4. TRBV21-1 is a known pseudogene. The CDR3 has 15 residues. The CDR3 protein is CASRGTRGRDEKLFF. The CDR3 bases are TGTGCCAGCCGAGGGACGCGGGGGAGGGATGAAAAACTGTTTTTT.

This clone was observed once. CDR3 DNA sequence: TGTGCCAGCAGTCACATTGACAGCCAGCCAGCCAAAAACATTCAGTACTTC. Residues: CASSHIDSQPAKNIQYF. The chain couples TRBV5-4 to TRBJ2-4, with a weak D call TRBD1 (5 bases). Between the trimmed V and J ends, which lost 5 bases and 0 bases, there was a span of 18 bases. Germline V gene data show CDR1 as SGHNT and CDR2 as YYREEE (reference sequence). This CDR3 contains 17 residues.

The rearrangement uses TRBV13 and TRBJ2-2; unclear D gene. CDR1 PRHDT and CDR2 FYEKMQ come from the germline V gene (reference sequence). V was pared by 5 bases and J by 3 bases, with 10 bases between. The CDR3 runs 14 residues. CDR3 sequence reads: CASSEIRDTGELFF. In DNA form, the CDR3 reads TGTGCCAGCAGCGAAATACGGGACACCGGGGAGCTGTTTTTT. Using reference TRBV13 and TRBJ2-2 for the parts outside the CDR3, the full variable domain is AAGVIQSPRHLIKEKRETATLKCYPIPRHDTVYWYQQGPGQDPQFLISFYEKMQSDKGSIPDRFSAQQFSDYHSELNMSSLELGDSALYFCASSEIRDTGELFFGEGSRLTVL.

CDR3 loop: CASSAGPNAEAFF. In nucleotides, the CDR3 is TGTGCCAGCAGTGCGGGTCCCAACGCTGAAGCTTTCTTT. V gene TRBV6-1 combines with J gene TRBJ1-1; no clear D. This CDR3 is built from 13 residues. The V gene's germline CDR1 is MNHNS and CDR2 SASEGT. Trimming shortened V by 4 bases and J by 6 bases, and 12 bases separated the two germline ends.

V usage is TRBV2 and J usage is TRBJ2-5; the match to TRBD2 covers 9 bases. Germline V gives CDR1 SNHLY, CDR2 FYNNEI. V was clipped by 1 base and J by 5 bases; unmatched bases: 5. CDR3 length: 15 amino acids. The CDR3 sequence: CASSEGGGEGETQYF. The CDR3 bases are TGTGCCAGCAGTGAAGGCGGGGGGGAAGGTGAGACCCAGTACTTC.

This clone was detected only once. The V call is TRBV5-1, the J call TRBJ2-3; D is possibly TRBD1 (5 bases). The CDR3 is 14 residues long. V was clipped by 6 bases and J by 3 bases, with 14 bases between them. The germline gives CDR1 SGHRS, CDR2 YFSETQ. CDR3 bases: TGCGCCAGCACCTTTGGCCAGGGTACAGATACGCAGTATTTT. Its translation: CASTFGQGTDTQYF.